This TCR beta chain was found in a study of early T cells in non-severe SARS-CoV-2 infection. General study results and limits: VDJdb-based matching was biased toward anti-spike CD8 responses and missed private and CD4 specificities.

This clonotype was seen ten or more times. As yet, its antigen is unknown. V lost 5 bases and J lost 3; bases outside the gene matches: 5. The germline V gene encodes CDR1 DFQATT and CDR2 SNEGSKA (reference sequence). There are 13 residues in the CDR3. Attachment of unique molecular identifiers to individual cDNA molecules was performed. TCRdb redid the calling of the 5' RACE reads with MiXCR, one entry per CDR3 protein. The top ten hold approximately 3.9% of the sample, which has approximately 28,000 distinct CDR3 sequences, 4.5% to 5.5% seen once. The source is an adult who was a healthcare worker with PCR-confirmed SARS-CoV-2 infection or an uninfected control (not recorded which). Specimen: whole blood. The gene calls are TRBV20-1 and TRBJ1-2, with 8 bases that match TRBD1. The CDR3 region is CSARTGMYYGYTF. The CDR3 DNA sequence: TGCAGTGCTCGGACAGGGATGTACTATGGCTACACCTTC.